This T cell receptor beta chain was sequenced in a study of blood T cell repertoires in COVID-19. The germline gives CDR1 SNHLY, CDR2 FYNNEI. Between the trimmed V and J ends, which lost 7 bases and 0 bases, there was a span of 10 bases. The CDR3 is 14 amino acids. The repertoire was sequenced with immunoSEQ multiplex PCR; TCRdb's copy has only in-frame clones and lacks some. The table has about 370,000 clones, more than 80% seen once. This TCR was sampled from a woman in her 30s with COVID-19, enrolled during active disease. The sample comprised peripheral blood. The chain recombines TRBV2 with TRBJ1-3; perhaps TRBD1 as D (6 bases). The CDR3 region has the DNA TGTGCCAGCACTGGACAGAGCTCTGGAAACACCATATATTTT. Translation: CASTGQSSGNTIYF.